These 7 T cell receptor beta chains came from one sample sequenced in a study of blood T cell repertoires in COVID-19. Only in-frame clones appear in the TCRdb table, and some are missing; sequencing was by immunoSEQ multiplex PCR. The table shows 250,000 to 300,000 clones, with roughly 88% occurring only once. Sequencing was performed on PBMCs or T cells enriched from blood (not recorded which). These receptors came from a woman between 35 and 50 years old with acute COVID-19.

This clone came up once. This sequence joins TRBV3-1 (or the pseudogene TRBV3-2) and TRBJ2-2; the match to TRBD1 covers 9 bases. V dropped 1 base and J dropped 3; count of bases not matched to a gene: 0. The CDR3 is 15 residues long. In germline, CDR1 is LGHDT, CDR2 YNNKEL (reference sequence). The CDR3 DNA reads as TGTGCCAGCAGCCAAGGGGACAGGGACACCGGGGAGCTGTTTTTT. Its translation: CASSQGDRDTGELFF.

In its sample, this clone was seen once. The chain is built from TRBV2 and TRBJ2-1, with D possibly TRBD2 on 6 matching bases. The CDR3 sequence is 15 residues long. V was shortened by 3 bases and J by 5 bases, with 14 bases between the two germline ends. CDR1 SNHLY and CDR2 FYNNEI come from the germline V gene. CDR3 loop: CASSERGSVDNEQFF. The CDR3 coding sequence is TGTGCCAGCAGTGAGCGGGGCTCGGTAGACAATGAGCAGTTCTTC.

CDR3 sequence reads: CATSGSNTLASQGKETQYF. The CDR3 region has the DNA TGTGCCACCAGTGGTTCTAACACACTAGCGTCTCAGGGAAAAGAGACCCAGTACTTC. The chain recombines TRBV24-1 with TRBJ2-5, with 7 bases matching TRBD2. The trim removed 5 bases at V and 3 bases at J, leaving 20 bases unmatched. Germline CDR1 and CDR2: KGHDR and SFDVKD. The CDR3 runs to 19 residues.

This chain uses TRBV28 with TRBJ1-5; 8 nucleotides align to TRBD1. The CDR3 extends over 14 amino acids. Germline values: CDR1 MDHEN, CDR2 SYDVKM. V shed 5 bases, J shed 9 bases, and the junction held 9 bases outside the gene matches. CDR3 sequence: CASSGGQGLGPQHF. The CDR3 DNA follows: TGTGCCAGCAGTGGAGGACAGGGCCTCGGGCCCCAGCATTTT.

The V and J genes are TRBV6-1 and TRBJ2-5; a possible D gene is TRBD2 (5 bases). Germline CDR1 is MNHNS and CDR2 is SASEGT. Trimming removed 1 base at V and 5 bases at J, with 11 bases between. This CDR3 is 14 amino acids long. As DNA, the CDR3 is TGTGCCAGCAGTGAAGGTGGTAGCGAGGAGACCCAGTACTTC. Its translation is CASSEGGSEETQYF.

The J gene is TRBJ2-7, the V gene TRBV2, with 11 bases matching TRBD2. Unmatched junction bases numbered 3, after V lost 6 bases and J lost 2 bases. CDR1 is SNHLY, CDR2 FYNNEI, per germline. The CDR3 length is 14 residues. This CDR3 is CASRGTSGTYEQYF. As DNA, the CDR3 is TGTGCCAGCAGGGGGACTAGCGGAACCTACGAGCAGTACTTC.

The chain recombines TRBV28 with TRBJ1-1; D ambiguous. Trimming cost V 6 bases and J 5 bases, with 16 bases left between them. CDR1 is MDHEN and CDR2 is SYDVKM in the germline V gene. The CDR3 is 14 residues long. The CDR3 DNA reads as TGTGCCAGCAGGGCCCGGGGAATCGGAACTGAAGCTTTCTTT. Its translation: CASRARGIGTEAFF.